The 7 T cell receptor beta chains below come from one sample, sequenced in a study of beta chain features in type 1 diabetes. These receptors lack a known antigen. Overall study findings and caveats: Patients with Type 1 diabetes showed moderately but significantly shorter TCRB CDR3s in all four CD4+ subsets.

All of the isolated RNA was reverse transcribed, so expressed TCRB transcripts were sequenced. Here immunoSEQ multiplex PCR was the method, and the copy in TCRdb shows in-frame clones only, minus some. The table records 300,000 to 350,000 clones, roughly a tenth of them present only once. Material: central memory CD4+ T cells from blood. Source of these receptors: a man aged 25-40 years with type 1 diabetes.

In DNA form, the CDR3 reads TGTGCCAGCAGTTTACAACGACAGGGAGCTAACTATGGCTACACCTTC. Translation: CASSLQRQGANYGYTF. The rearrangement joins TRBV27 to TRBJ1-2; 7 bases line up with TRBD1. Germline loops: CDR1 MNHEY, CDR2 SMNVEV (reference sequence). The CDR3 consists of 16 residues. Trimming cost V 2 bases and J 0 bases; bases outside gene matches: 6.

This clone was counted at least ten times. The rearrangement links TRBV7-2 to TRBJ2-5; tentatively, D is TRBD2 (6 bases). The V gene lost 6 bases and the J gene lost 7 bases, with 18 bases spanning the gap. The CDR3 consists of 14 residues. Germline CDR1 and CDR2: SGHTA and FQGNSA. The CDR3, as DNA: TGTGCCAGCAGTTCAGACCGGACTAAGGGGACCCAGTACTTC. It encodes CASSSDRTKGTQYF.

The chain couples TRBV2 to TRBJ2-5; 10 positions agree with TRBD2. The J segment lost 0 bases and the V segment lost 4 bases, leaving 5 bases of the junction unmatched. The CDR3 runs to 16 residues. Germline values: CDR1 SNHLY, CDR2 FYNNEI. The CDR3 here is CASSGIAGGYQETQYF. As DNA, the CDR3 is TGTGCCAGCAGTGGGATAGCGGGGGGCTACCAAGAGACCCAGTACTTC. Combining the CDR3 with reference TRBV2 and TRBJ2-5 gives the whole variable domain EPEVTQTPSHQVTQMGQEVILRCVPISNHLYFYWYRQILGQKVEFLVSFYNNEISEKSEIFDDQFSVERPDGSNFTLKIRSTKLEDSAMYFCASSGIAGGYQETQYFGPGTRLLVL.

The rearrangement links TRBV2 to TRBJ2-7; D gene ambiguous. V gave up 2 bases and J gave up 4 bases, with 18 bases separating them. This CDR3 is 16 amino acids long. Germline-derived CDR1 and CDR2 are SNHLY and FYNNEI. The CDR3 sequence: CASSEPSTRATYEQYF. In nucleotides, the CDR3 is TGTGCCAGCAGTGAACCTTCGACAAGGGCAACGTACGAGCAGTACTTC.

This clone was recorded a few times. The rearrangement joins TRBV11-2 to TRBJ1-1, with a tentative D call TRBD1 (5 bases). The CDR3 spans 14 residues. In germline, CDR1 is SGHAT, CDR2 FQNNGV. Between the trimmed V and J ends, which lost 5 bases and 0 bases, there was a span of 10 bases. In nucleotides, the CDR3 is TGTGCCAGCAGCCAAACCAGGGTGAACACTGAAGCTTTCTTT. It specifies CASSQTRVNTEAFF.

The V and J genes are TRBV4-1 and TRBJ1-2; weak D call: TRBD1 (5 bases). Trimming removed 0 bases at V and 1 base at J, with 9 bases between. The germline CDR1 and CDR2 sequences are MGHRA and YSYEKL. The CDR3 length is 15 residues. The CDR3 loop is CASSQEPGYNYGYTF. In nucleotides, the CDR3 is TGCGCCAGCAGCCAAGAGCCAGGGTATAACTATGGCTACACCTTC.

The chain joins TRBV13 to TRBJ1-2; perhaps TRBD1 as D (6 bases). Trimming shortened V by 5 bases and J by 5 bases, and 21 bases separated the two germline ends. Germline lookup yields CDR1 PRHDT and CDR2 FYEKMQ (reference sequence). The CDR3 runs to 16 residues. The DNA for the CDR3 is TGTGCCAGCAGCCTAAATGGGGGGCAGGGCCTATATGGCTACACCTTC. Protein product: CASSLNGGQGLYGYTF.